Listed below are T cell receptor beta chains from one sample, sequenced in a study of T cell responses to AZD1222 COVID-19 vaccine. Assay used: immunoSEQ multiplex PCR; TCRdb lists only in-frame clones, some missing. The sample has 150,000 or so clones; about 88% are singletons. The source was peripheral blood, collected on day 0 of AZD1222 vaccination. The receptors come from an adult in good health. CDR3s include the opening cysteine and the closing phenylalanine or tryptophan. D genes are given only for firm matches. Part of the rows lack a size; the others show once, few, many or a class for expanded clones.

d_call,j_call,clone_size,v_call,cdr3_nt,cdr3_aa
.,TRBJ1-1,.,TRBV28,TGTGCCAGCAGTTCAGAACCTGAAGCTTTCTTT,CASSSEPEAFF
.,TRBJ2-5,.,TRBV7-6,TGTGCCAGCAGCTTAGGCCCCGGGAGACGAGAGACCCAGTACTTC,CASSLGPGRRETQYF
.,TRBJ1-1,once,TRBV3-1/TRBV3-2,TGTGCCAGCAGCGACAGGCTGAACACTGAAGCTTTCTTT,CASSDRLNTEAFF
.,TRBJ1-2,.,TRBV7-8,TGTGCCAGCAGCTTATGGGTAACCGGTGGCTACACCTTC,CASSLWVTGGYTF
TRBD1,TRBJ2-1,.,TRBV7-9,TGTGCCAGCAGCTTAAGCCAGGGGGTGCGGTGGGCTGAGCAGTTCTTC,CASSLSQGVRWAEQFF
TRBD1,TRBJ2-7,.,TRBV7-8,TGTGCCAGCAGCTTAGCCCGGACAGGGGGGGGATACGAGCAGTACTTC,CASSLARTGGGYEQYF
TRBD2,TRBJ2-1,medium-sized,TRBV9,TGTGCCAGCAGCGTAGCGGGGGGTCCTTACAATGAGCAGTTCTTC,CASSVAGGPYNEQFF
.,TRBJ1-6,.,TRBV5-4,TGTGCCAGCAGCGGGGGGGCGGGGTGGAATTCACCCCTCCACTTT,CASSGGAGWNSPLHF
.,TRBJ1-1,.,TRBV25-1,TGTGCCAGCAGTGAATTTGCACACACTGAAGCTTTCTTT,CASSEFAHTEAFF
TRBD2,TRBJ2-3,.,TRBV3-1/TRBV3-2,TGTGCCACCAGACCAGGACTAGCGGGGAGCACAGATACGCAGTATTTT,CATRPGLAGSTDTQYF
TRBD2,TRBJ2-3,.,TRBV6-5,TGTGCCAGCAGTTACTCGGGGCGGGGGAACACAGATACGCAGTATTTT,CASSYSGRGNTDTQYF
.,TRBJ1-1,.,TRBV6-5,TGTGCCAGCACGGAACAGGGACAAATGAACACTGAAGCTTTCTTT,CASTEQGQMNTEAFF
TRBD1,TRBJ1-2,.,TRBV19,TGTGCCAGTAGTCGGGACAGTTCAAATGGCTACACCTTC,CASSRDSSNGYTF
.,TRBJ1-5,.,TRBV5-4,TGTGCCAGCAGCCTCGATGGGGCGGACGTTTATAGCAATCAGCCCCAGCATTTT,CASSLDGADVYSNQPQHF
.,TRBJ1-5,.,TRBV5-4,TGTGCCAGCAGCTCGTTTAGGGGCTTACAGGAGGAAAGCAATCAGCCCCAGCATTTT,CASSSFRGLQEESNQPQHF
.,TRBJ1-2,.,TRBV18,TGTGCCAGCTCACCGTCGGAGGCAGAAAGTTATGGCTACACCTTC,CASSPSEAESYGYTF
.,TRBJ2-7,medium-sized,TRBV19,TGTGCCAGTAGTCCCGGGGCCCGGGGGTACGAGCAGTACTTC,CASSPGARGYEQYF
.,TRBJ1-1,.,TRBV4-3,TGCGCCAGCAGCCAAGATTTAGTCGTGAACACTGAAGCTTTCTTT,CASSQDLVVNTEAFF
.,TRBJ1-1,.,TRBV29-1,TGCAGCGCCACCCGCGCCCTAGCTCTGAACACTGAAGCTTTCTTT,CSATRALALNTEAFF
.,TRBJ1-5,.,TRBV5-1,TGCGCCAGCAGCTTGGGTCCTGGGGTCGGCCAGCCCCAGCATTTT,CASSLGPGVGQPQHF
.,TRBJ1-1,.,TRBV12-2,TGTGCAAGTCGCCATCTAGGGGCTTTCTTT,CASRHLGAFF
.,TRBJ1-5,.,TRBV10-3,TGTGCCAGCAGGGGACCGACTCCGGAGCAGCCCCAGCATTTT,CASRGPTPEQPQHF
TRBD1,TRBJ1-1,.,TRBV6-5,TGTGCCAGCAGCGGGACAGGAACGGGAACTGAAGCTTTCTTT,CASSGTGTGTEAFF
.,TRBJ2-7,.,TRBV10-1,TGCGCCAGCAGTGAGGCGGTTACCTACGAGCAGTACTTC,CASSEAVTYEQYF
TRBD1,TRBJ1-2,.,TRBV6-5,TGTGCCACCGGAACAGGGGGCTATGGCTACACCTTC,CATGTGGYGYTF
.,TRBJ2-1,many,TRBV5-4,TGTGCCAGCAGCCCCGCTTCAGCTATCAATGAGCAGTTCTTC,CASSPASAINEQFF
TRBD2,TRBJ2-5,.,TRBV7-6,TGTGCCAGCAGCTTAGTCGCGGGGGGGATAGAGACCCAGTACTTC,CASSLVAGGIETQYF
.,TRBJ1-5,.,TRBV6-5,TGTGCCAGCAGTCCGGGACACAATCAGCCCCAGCATTTT,CASSPGHNQPQHF
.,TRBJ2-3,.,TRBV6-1,TGTGCCAGCAGTGAAGGTGGGGCGGATACGCAGTATTTT,CASSEGGADTQYF